The 30 T cell receptor beta chains reported below all come from one sample, sequenced in a study of Ad26.COV2.S vaccination and SARS-CoV-2 variants. The method was immunoSEQ multiplex PCR; TCRdb's version includes in-frame clones alone and lacks a portion of them. The sample consists of under 150,000 clones, around 86% of them appearing once. This sample comprised peripheral blood, obtained after recovery from COVID-19. The receptors come from a human donor who had recovered from COVID-19.

The genes are TRBV4-3 and TRBJ2-7; no clear D. The V gene's germline CDR1 is LGHNA and CDR2 YSLEER. The CDR3 totals 18 residues. The V gene lost 3 bases and the J gene lost 4 bases, with 25 bases spanning the gap. CDR3 DNA sequence: TGCGCCAGCAGCCACCATTTAACTTTCCAAGTCGGTGCTTACGAGCAGTACTTC. Its translation: CASSHHLTFQVGAYEQYF.

J is TRBJ2-7 and V is TRBV7-8, with TRBD1 as a possible D gene (5 bases). This CDR3 region has 15 residues. V was pared by 2 bases and J by 2 bases, with 13 bases between. Germline CDR1 is SGHVS and CDR2 is FQNEAQ. The CDR3 protein is CASSLRRQNTYEQYF. CDR3 coding DNA: TGTGCCAGCAGCTTAAGAAGACAGAACACCTACGAGCAGTACTTC.

The V gene is TRBV15, the J gene TRBJ1-4; D gene ambiguous. The V and J ends lost 1 base and 3 bases respectively, with 6 bases between them. The CDR3 runs 14 residues. CDR1 is LNHNV, CDR2 YYDKDF, per germline (reference sequence). CDR3: CATSRAAANEKLFF. The CDR3 region has the DNA TGTGCCACCAGCAGAGCGGCAGCTAATGAAAAACTGTTTTTT.

This clone showed up just once. The chain uses TRBV27 and TRBJ2-3, with 9 nucleotides matching TRBD1. Germline trimming cut 0 bases from V and 5 bases from J; bases unmatched to any gene: 6. Germline CDR1 MNHEY, CDR2 SMNVEV (reference sequence). CDR3 length: 16 residues. In nucleotides, the CDR3 is TGTGCCAGCAGTTTATCGATTCGGACAGGGGAAGATACGCAGTATTTT. This encodes CASSLSIRTGEDTQYF.

This sequence joins TRBV29-1 and TRBJ2-7, with D unresolved. CDR3 length: 11 residues. Trimming cost V 0 bases and J 7 bases, with 7 bases left between them. Germline lookup yields CDR1 SQVTM and CDR2 ANQGSEA. The CDR3 loop is CSVEDPTEQYF. DNA for the CDR3: TGCAGCGTTGAAGATCCGACAGAGCAGTACTTC.

In nucleotides, the CDR3 is TGTGCCAGCAGCTGGGACTTACTATACGAGCAGTACTTC. Amino acid sequence: CASSWDLLYEQYF. V and J are TRBV5-5 and TRBJ2-7; D may be TRBD2 (6 bases). The CDR3 consists of 13 residues. Trimming shortened V by 3 bases and J by 4 bases, and 11 bases separated the two germline ends. Germline CDR1 SGHKS, CDR2 YYEKEE (reference sequence).

V is TRBV12-5 and J is TRBJ2-3; no firm D call. Germline V gene data show CDR1 as LGHNT and CDR2 as FRNRAP. The CDR3 has 15 residues. V was pared by 4 bases and J by 5 bases, with 16 bases between. The CDR3 spells CASGSYSSPGDTQYF. The CDR3 DNA follows: TGTGCTAGTGGTTCCTATTCCTCCCCGGGAGATACGCAGTATTTT.

The chain links TRBV27 to TRBJ2-7, with no clear D. Germline-derived CDR1 and CDR2 are MNHEY and SMNVEV (reference sequence). V was pared by 5 bases and J by 1 base, with 15 bases between. The CDR3 covers 15 residues. CDR3 nucleotides: TGTGCCAGCAGTCCTTTTGTGGCGCGGTCCTACGAGCAGTACTTC. It codes for CASSPFVARSYEQYF.

This rearrangement joins TRBV4-3 to TRBJ1-5; D remains ambiguous. Germline values: CDR1 LGHNA, CDR2 YSLEER. This CDR3 has 13 amino acids. The V and J ends lost 1 base and 6 bases respectively, with 7 bases between them. The CDR3 is CASSQVWGQPQHF. The CDR3 nucleotides are TGCGCCAGCAGCCAAGTATGGGGTCAGCCCCAGCATTTT.

The chain recombines TRBV30 with TRBJ1-6; D might be TRBD1 (5 bases). This CDR3 region has 13 residues. The ends were cut back, 5 bases at V and 7 bases at J, with 12 bases in the middle. Per the germline V gene, CDR1 is GTSNPN and CDR2 is SVGIG (reference sequence). CDR3 DNA sequence: TGTGCCTGGGACAGTGGATGGAATTCACCCCTCCACTTT. It is translated as CAWDSGWNSPLHF.

The V and J genes are TRBV12-5 and TRBJ1-2; a possible D gene is TRBD1 (5 bases). V shed 4 bases and J shed 6 bases, with 9 bases lying between them. Per the germline V gene, CDR1 is LGHNT and CDR2 is FRNRAP. The CDR3 extends over 12 amino acids. The CDR3 DNA sequence: TGTGCTAGTGGTTGGGGCATGGATGGCTACACCTTC. Protein: CASGWGMDGYTF.

The rearrangement uses TRBV10-3 and TRBJ1-2; 9 nucleotides align to TRBD1. Germline V gene data show CDR1 as ENHRY and CDR2 as SYGVKD. The CDR3 contains 14 residues. V shed 6 bases and J 3 bases; nucleotides not matched to a gene: 5. The CDR3 sequence is CAIRLTGGYYGYTF. The CDR3 DNA reads as TGTGCCATCAGGCTGACAGGGGGGTACTATGGCTACACCTTC.

The V gene is TRBV19, the J gene TRBJ1-1; TRBD1 matches 7 bases. Germline CDR1 and CDR2: LNHDA and SQIVND (reference sequence). The length of the CDR3 is 14 residues. J gave up 1 base and V 9 bases, and 8 bases lay outside the gene matches. The CDR3 DNA is TGTGCCAGCGACCGGACAGGAGCGAACACTGAAGCTTTCTTT. It codes for CASDRTGANTEAFF.

V usage is TRBV7-2 and J usage is TRBJ1-4, with 10 nucleotides matching TRBD1. J was trimmed by 2 bases and V by 5 bases; bases with no gene match: 11. Germline values: CDR1 SGHTA, CDR2 FQGNSA. The CDR3 covers 18 residues. CDR3 residues: CASSPWDRGEGTNEKLFF. CDR3 bases: TGTGCCAGCAGCCCCTGGGACAGGGGAGAGGGTACTAATGAAAAACTGTTTTTT.

The rearrangement links TRBV7-9 to TRBJ2-7; 9 nucleotides match TRBD1. Germline assignment: CDR1 SEHNR and CDR2 FQNEAQ (reference sequence). V dropped 2 bases and J dropped 6; count of bases not matched to a gene: 8. This CDR3 is built from 15 residues. The CDR3 protein is CASSLNGQGIGEQYF. The CDR3 coding sequence is TGTGCCAGCAGCTTAAACGGACAGGGGATCGGCGAGCAGTACTTC.

In this sample, this clone turned up a few times. V usage is TRBV11-2 and J usage is TRBJ1-5; 8 nucleotides align to TRBD1. Germline lookup yields CDR1 SGHAT and CDR2 FQNNGV. Trimming cost V 5 bases and J 3 bases; bases outside gene matches: 3. The CDR3 spans 14 residues. CDR3 in DNA: TGTGCCAGCAGCCTGACAGGGGACAATCAGCCCCAGCATTTT. Protein sequence: CASSLTGDNQPQHF.

This rearrangement joins TRBV20-1 to TRBJ2-1; the D is unclear. CDR3 length: 11 residues. V lost 0 bases and J 12 bases, leaving 9 bases between the germline ends. In germline, CDR1 is DFQATT, CDR2 SNEGSKA (reference sequence). This CDR3 is CSAREERSQFF. The CDR3 DNA follows: TGCAGTGCTAGAGAAGAGAGGTCGCAGTTCTTC.

The chain carries TRBV19 and TRBJ2-5, with TRBD2 matching 12 bases. This CDR3 is 15 amino acids long. Germline assignment: CDR1 LNHDA and CDR2 SQIVND (reference sequence). Trimming removed 6 bases from V and 4 bases from J; junction bases left unmatched: 6. The CDR3 DNA reads as TGTGCCAGTAGCCACCCTAGCGGGGGGGGAGAGACCCAGTACTTC. It is translated as CASSHPSGGGETQYF.

The V and J genes are TRBV24-1 and TRBJ2-5; no definite D call. The germline V and J ends were trimmed by 5 bases and 3 bases, with 12 bases remaining between them. The germline V gene encodes CDR1 KGHDR and CDR2 SFDVKD. The length of the CDR3 is 14 residues. The CDR3 reads CATSAWGPKETQYF. In nucleotides, the CDR3 is TGTGCCACCAGTGCATGGGGTCCAAAAGAGACCCAGTACTTC.

The V and J genes are TRBV20-1 and TRBJ2-7, with 8 positions matching TRBD1. The germline V gene encodes CDR1 DFQATT and CDR2 SNEGSKA (reference sequence). The CDR3 loop spans 11 amino acids. V shed 8 bases and J 7 bases; nucleotides not matched to a gene: 7. The chain's CDR3 is CSPSRGQEQYF. The CDR3 DNA sequence: TGCAGTCCCAGCAGGGGGCAAGAGCAGTACTTC.

CDR3 DNA sequence: TGTGCCAGCAGGTGGGAGGCACGGCCCCAAGAGACCCAGTACTTC. Translation: CASRWEARPQETQYF. The chain has TRBV7-8 and TRBJ2-5; maybe TRBD2 (6 bases). The CDR3 has 15 amino acids. Trimming removed 6 bases from V and 1 base from J, with 15 bases in between. From germline, CDR1 is SGHVS and CDR2 FQNEAQ.

The V gene is TRBV24-1, the J gene TRBJ2-1, with unresolved D. Trimming pared 4 bases from V and 8 bases from J, leaving 14 bases between. Per germline, CDR1 KGHDR and CDR2 SFDVKD. This CDR3 is 14 amino acids long. The CDR3, as DNA: TGTGCCACCAGTGACCCCATTCGACAACATGAGCAGTTCTTC. Translation gives CATSDPIRQHEQFF.

CDR3 DNA sequence: TGCGCCAGCCTGTTGGGCAATCAGCCCCAGCATTTT. It specifies CASLLGNQPQHF. V and J are TRBV10-1 and TRBJ1-5; D remains ambiguous. V was shortened by 8 bases and J by 2 bases, with 7 bases between the two germline ends. The CDR3 sequence is 12 residues long. Germline V gives CDR1 WNHNN, CDR2 SYGVQD (reference sequence).

The rearrangement joins TRBV29-1 to TRBJ2-1; a possible D gene is TRBD2 (7 bases). The CDR3 is made up of 12 amino acids. V shed 8 bases and J shed 9 bases, with 17 bases lying between them. Germline V gene data show CDR1 as SQVTM and CDR2 as ANQGSEA. CDR3 amino acids: CSFTYREGEQFF. CDR3 nucleotide sequence: TGCAGCTTCACTTACAGGGAGGGTGAGCAGTTCTTC.

The chain is built from TRBV4-3 and TRBJ2-7; no clear D. The germline CDR1 and CDR2 sequences are LGHNA and YSLEER. CDR3 length equals 17 residues. V shed 0 bases and J shed 2 bases, with 17 bases lying between them. CDR3 in amino acids: CASSQDPGPRPTYEQYF. The CDR3 bases are TGCGCCAGCAGCCAAGATCCCGGTCCGCGTCCTACCTACGAGCAGTACTTC.

The CDR3 bases are TGTGCCAGCAGCTCGGTAGGGGGGAAAGGTCAGCCCCAGCATTTT. This gives the protein CASSSVGGKGQPQHF. The chain recombines TRBV7-9 with TRBJ1-5; D may be TRBD1 (6 bases). Germline V gives CDR1 SEHNR, CDR2 FQNEAQ (reference sequence). This CDR3 is built from 15 residues. The V end was cut by 4 bases, the J end by 6 bases, with 16 bases between.

The genes are TRBV9 and TRBJ2-3; no firm D call. The CDR3 length is 16 residues. Germline V gene sequence: CDR1 SGDLS, CDR2 YYNGEE. The V end lost 0 bases, the J end lost 3 bases, and 14 bases lay between the germline ends. CDR3: CASSVGTGVGTDTQYF. In nucleotides, the CDR3 is TGTGCCAGCAGCGTAGGGACGGGTGTAGGAACAGATACGCAGTATTTT.

The V and J genes are TRBV13 and TRBJ2-5; D may be TRBD1 or TRBD2 (5 bases each). Trimming removed 0 bases from V and 5 bases from J, with 16 bases in between. The CDR3 is 16 amino acids. Germline-derived CDR1 and CDR2 are PRHDT and FYEKMQ (reference sequence). CDR3 nucleotides: TGTGCCAGCAGCTTAGGCCCTCTGGGGCTAGCCGAGACCCAGTACTTC. Protein product: CASSLGPLGLAETQYF.

The rearrangement links TRBV24-1 to TRBJ2-7; weak D call: TRBD1 (6 bases). Trimming cost V 0 bases and J 6 bases, with 8 bases left between them. Germline values: CDR1 KGHDR, CDR2 SFDVKD. The CDR3 is 13 amino acids. In DNA form, the CDR3 reads TGTGCCACCAGTGATTTGGGCAGGGGCGAGCAGTACTTC. Translation: CATSDLGRGEQYF.

The gene calls are TRBV6-5 and TRBJ2-7; 8 bases match TRBD1. Germline CDR1 reads MNHEY; CDR2 reads SVGAGI. The CDR3 covers 15 residues. V trimming: 5 bases; J trimming: 5 bases; junction bases outside the gene matches: 11. The CDR3 sequence is CASSPTTGAENEQYF. In DNA, the CDR3 is TGTGCCAGCAGTCCCACGACAGGGGCAGAAAACGAGCAGTACTTC.